This T cell receptor beta chain came from a study of molecular identifiers for immune sequencing clone quantification. TCRdb re-called the PCR reads with MiXCR, one entry per CDR3 protein. The repertoire includes about 320,000 distinct CDR3 sequences, 20% to 25% of them detected once, and about 0.81% sits in the top ten. In this sample, this clonotype turned up once. What it binds is not known. A much more abundant neighbour one base away suggests this may be a read error. Findings of the study overall: In naive cells, under 1% of molecules belonged to clones above 20 RNA copies, against over 97% in effector cells.

Investigators produced naive CD8 libraries from roughly 20,000 to 1,000,000 sorted cells, drawing on 10%, 30% or 50% RNA. Sorting isolated naive CD8 T cells as CD8+CD4-CCR7+CD45RA+ events. Germline V gene data show CDR1 as LNHDA and CDR2 as SQIVND (reference sequence). The CDR3 contains 11 residues. The clonotype originates from a human donor in good health. Some libraries in this study had Jurkat cell RNA spiked in. Source material: naive CD8+ T cells from blood, with Jurkat cell RNA spiked in. The subset here: FACS-sorted CD8+CD4-CCR7+CD45RA+ naive T cells. The chain combines TRBV19 with TRBJ2-4; D remains ambiguous. The chain's CDR3 is CAGSMSNIQYF. The DNA of the CDR3 is TGTGCCGGTAGTATGAGTAACATTCAGTACTTC.